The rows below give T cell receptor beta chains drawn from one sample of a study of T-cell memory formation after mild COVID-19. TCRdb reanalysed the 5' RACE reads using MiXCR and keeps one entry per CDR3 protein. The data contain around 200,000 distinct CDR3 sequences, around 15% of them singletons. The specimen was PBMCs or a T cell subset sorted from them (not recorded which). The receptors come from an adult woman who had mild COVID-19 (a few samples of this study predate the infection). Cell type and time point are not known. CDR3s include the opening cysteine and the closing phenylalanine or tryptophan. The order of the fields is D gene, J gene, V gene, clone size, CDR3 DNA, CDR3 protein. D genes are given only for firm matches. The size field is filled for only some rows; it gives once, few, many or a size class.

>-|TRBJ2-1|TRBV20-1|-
TGCAGTGCTAGAGGGAACCGGGCGACCTACAATGAGCAGTTCTTC
CSARGNRATYNEQFF
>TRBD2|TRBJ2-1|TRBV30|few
TGTGCCTGGGATACTAGCGGGATCGGCAATGAGCAGTTCTTC
CAWDTSGIGNEQFF
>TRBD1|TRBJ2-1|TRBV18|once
TGTGCCAGCTCACCACCGGACAGGGAACACGGTGAGCAGTTCTTC
CASSPPDREHGEQFF
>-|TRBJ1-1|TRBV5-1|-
TGCGCCAGCAAGGGTGGTACAGGTCGTACTGAAGCTTTCTTT
CASKGGTGRTEAFF
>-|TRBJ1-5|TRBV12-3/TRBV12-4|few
TGTGCCAGCAGTTTATCAGGGTCCAATCAGCCCCAGCATTTT
CASSLSGSNQPQHF
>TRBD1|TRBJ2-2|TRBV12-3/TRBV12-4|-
TGTGCCAGCAGGTCGACAGGGGGCCGGACCGGGGAGCTGTTTTTT
CASRSTGGRTGELFF
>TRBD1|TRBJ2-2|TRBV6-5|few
TGTGCCAGCAGCCTTGACAGGGGCCTGAACACCGGGGAGCTGTTTTTT
CASSLDRGLNTGELFF
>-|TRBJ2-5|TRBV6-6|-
TGTGCCAGCGCCGGGGCTTACCAAGAGACCCAGTACTTC
CASAGAYQETQYF
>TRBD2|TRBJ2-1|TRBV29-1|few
TGCAGCGTTAGGACTAGCGGGAGGATGTATGAGCAGTTCTTC
CSVRTSGRMYEQFF
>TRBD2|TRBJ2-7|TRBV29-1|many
TGCAGCCATGCCGGTAGCGGGAGCGACGAGCAGTACTTC
CSHAGSGSDEQYF
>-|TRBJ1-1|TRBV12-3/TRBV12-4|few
TGTGCCAGCAGTTTAACGGGGTACACTGAAGCTTTCTTT
CASSLTGYTEAFF
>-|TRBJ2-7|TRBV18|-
TGTGCCAGCTCTGCGGCGGTCTACGAGCAGTACTTC
CASSAAVYEQYF
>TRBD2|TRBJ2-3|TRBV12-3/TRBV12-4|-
TGTGCCAGCAGGTTCCTAGCGGGGGGTACAGATACGCAGTATTTT
CASRFLAGGTDTQYF
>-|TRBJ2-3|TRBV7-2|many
TGTGCCAGCAGCTTAGGACCATTCCGCACAGATACGCAGTATTTT
CASSLGPFRTDTQYF
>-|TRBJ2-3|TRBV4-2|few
TGTGCCAGCAGCCAAGATGGTAGGGGAGATACGCAGTATTTT
CASSQDGRGDTQYF
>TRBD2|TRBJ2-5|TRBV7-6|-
TGTGCCAGCAGCTTAGGGACTAGCGGGAGGGCGGAGACCCAGTACTTC
CASSLGTSGRAETQYF
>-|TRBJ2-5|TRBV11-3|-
TGTGCCAGCAGCTTAAACAGTCGGGAGACCCAGTACTTC
CASSLNSRETQYF
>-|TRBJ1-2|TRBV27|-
TGTGCCAGCGGTGGGGCCCGGCCTAACTATGGCTACACCTTC
CASGGARPNYGYTF
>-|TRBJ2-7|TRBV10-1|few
TGCGCCAGTAGGAGGGCCTCCTACGAGCAGTACTTC
CASRRASYEQYF
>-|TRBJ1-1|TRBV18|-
TGTGCCAGCTCACCACAAAGGGGGGGAGCTTTCTTT
CASSPQRGGAFF
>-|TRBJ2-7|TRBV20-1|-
TGCAGTGCTAGGGGCGGCGGAGGAACCTACGAGCAGTACTTC
CSARGGGGTYEQYF
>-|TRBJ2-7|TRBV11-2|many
TGTGCCAGCAGCGTCCCGTTTCGACAAGCCTACGAGCAGTACTTC
CASSVPFRQAYEQYF
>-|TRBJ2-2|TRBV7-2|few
TGTGCCAGCAGGGTGCAGGGAGACACCGGGGAGCTGTTTTTT
CASRVQGDTGELFF
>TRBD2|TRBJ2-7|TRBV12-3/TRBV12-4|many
TGTGCCAGCAGGGGGACTAGCGGTTCCTACGAGCAGTACTTC
CASRGTSGSYEQYF
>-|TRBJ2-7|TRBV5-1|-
TGCGCCAGCAGCTTGAGGGGAATCATCTACGAGCAGTACTTC
CASSLRGIIYEQYF
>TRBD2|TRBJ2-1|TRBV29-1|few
TGCAGCGTTGAAACTAGCGGGGGGGGCTTCCATGAGCAGTTCTTC
CSVETSGGGFHEQFF
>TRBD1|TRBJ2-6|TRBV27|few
TGTGCCAGCAGTTTCACCGGGACAGGGATCTCTGGGGCCAACGTCCTGACTTTC
CASSFTGTGISGANVLTF
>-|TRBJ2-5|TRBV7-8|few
TGTGCCAGCAGCTTAGGGTTATTGGGGAGACAAGAGACCCAGTACTTC
CASSLGLLGRQETQYF
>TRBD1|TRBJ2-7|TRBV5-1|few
TGCGCCAGCAGCATTGGGACAGGGGGCTACGAGCAGTACTTC
CASSIGTGGYEQYF
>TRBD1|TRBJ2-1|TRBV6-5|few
TGTGCCACTAAACGATGGCTCCAGGGGGATGAGCAGTTCTTC
CATKRWLQGDEQFF
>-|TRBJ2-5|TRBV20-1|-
TGCAGTGCTAGAGATTCATCCAGGGTAATGGAGACCCAGTACTTC
CSARDSSRVMETQYF
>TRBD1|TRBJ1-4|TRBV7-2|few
TGTGCCAGTGGGGGACAGCTTAATGAAAAACTGTTTTTT
CASGGQLNEKLFF